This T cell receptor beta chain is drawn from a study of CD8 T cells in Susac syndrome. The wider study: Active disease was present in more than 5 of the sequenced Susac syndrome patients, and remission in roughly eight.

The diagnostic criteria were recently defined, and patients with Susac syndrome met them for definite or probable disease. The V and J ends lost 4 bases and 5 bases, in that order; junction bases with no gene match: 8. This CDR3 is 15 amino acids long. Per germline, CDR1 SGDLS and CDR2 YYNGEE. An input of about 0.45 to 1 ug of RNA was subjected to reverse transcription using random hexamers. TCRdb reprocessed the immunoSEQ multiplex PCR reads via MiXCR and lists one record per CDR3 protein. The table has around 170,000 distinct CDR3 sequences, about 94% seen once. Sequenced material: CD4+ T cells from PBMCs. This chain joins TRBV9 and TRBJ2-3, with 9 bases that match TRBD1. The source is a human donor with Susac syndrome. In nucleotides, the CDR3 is TGTGCCAGCAGCCGAAACAGGGGGCGAGTAGATACGCAGTATTTT. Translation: CASSRNRGRVDTQYF.